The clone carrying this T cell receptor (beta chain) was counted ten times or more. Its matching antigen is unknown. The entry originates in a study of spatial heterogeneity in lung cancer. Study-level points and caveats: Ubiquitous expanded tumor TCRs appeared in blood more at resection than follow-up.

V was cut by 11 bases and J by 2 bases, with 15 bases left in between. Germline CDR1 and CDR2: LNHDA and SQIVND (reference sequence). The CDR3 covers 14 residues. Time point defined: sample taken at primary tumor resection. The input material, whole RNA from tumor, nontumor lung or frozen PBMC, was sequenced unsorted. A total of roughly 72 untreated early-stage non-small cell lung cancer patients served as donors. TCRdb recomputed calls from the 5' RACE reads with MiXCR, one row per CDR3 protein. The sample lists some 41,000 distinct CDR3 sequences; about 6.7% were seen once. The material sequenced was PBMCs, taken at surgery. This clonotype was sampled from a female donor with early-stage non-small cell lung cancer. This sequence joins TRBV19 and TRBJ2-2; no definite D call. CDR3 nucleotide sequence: TGTGCCGTTCACGGCGCGGAAAACACCGGGGAGCTGTTTTTT. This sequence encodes CAVHGAENTGELFF. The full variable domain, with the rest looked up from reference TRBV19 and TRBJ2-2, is DGGITQSPKYLFRKEGQNVTLSCEQNLNHDAMYWYRQDPGQGLRLIYYSQIVNDFQKGDIAEGYSVSREKKESFPLTVTSAQKNPTAFYLCAVHGAENTGELFFGEGSRLTVL.